This TCR beta chain was observed in a study of Ad26.COV2.S vaccination and SARS-CoV-2 variants. The overall study: Participants got Ad26.COV2.S intramuscularly, once or twice 56 days apart. Study-wide points: Substantial post-vaccination breadth of spike-specific CD8+ and CD4+ T cell responses was reported. With respect to non-spike TCR breadth, vaccine and placebo recipients were similar.

TCRdb's table, derived via immunoSEQ multiplex PCR, lists solely in-frame clones and lacks some. The table includes hundreds of thousands of clones, about 89% detected once. Remarks on this clone: The antigen is undetermined.

The treatment was: around 19 received Ad26.COV2.S at low or high dose, single or two shots; about five received placebo; per-sample allocation not given. Sampling was done on day 63 after the first vaccine or placebo injection. Wuhan-strain SARS-CoV-2 spike was expressed by the Ad26 vector that made up the vaccine. The germline V gene has CDR1 SGHRS and CDR2 YFSETQ. Deletions cut 0 bases from V and 2 bases from J, with 9 bases between. CDR3 length: 14 residues. The starting material was peripheral blood, obtained in a trial of Ad26.COV2.S vaccine versus placebo. The chain carries TRBV5-1 and TRBJ2-7, with a possible D match to TRBD2 (6 bases). The receptor was derived from a person between 18 and 65 years old who received the Ad26.COV2.S COVID-19 vaccine or a placebo. The CDR3 bases are TGCGCCAGCAGCTTGGAAGCGGGTGCCTACGAGCAGTACTTC. This sequence encodes CASSLEAGAYEQYF.